This is a list of T cell receptor beta chains from one sample in a study of cytomegalovirus exposure and HLA in healthy donors. Assay: immunoSEQ multiplex PCR; the TCRdb copy retains only in-frame clones and omits some. This listing includes 60,000 or so clones. Sequencing input: PBMCs. The origin of the receptors is a woman aged 18-29 years in good health and CMV-seronegative. CDR3s include the opening cysteine and the closing phenylalanine or tryptophan. D genes are given only for firm matches.

TRBV5-6	-	TRBJ1-1	TGTGCCAGCAGCTCCTCGTGGGGCAGGGTTGACACTGAAGCTTTCTTT	CASSSSWGRVDTEAFF
TRBV6-5	-	TRBJ2-7	TGTGCCAGCAGTTACGACACAGAGTACTACGAGCAGTACTTC	CASSYDTEYYEQYF
TRBV30	-	TRBJ1-2	TGTGCCTGGCGCAGTCTCGGGAGGGATGGCTACACCTTC	CAWRSLGRDGYTF
TRBV9	TRBD2	TRBJ2-3	TGTGCCAGCAGCGTCGGGACTAGCACAGATAAGCAGTATTTT	CASSVGTSTDKQYF
TRBV30	-	TRBJ1-5	TGTGCCTGGAGTGTAGGAGCGTCGGATCAGCCCCAGCATTTT	CAWSVGASDQPQHF
TRBV27	-	TRBJ2-7	TGTGCCAGCAGTTTTCTATACCCCCCTCCTACGGTCCACGAGCAGTACTTC	CASSFLYPPPTVHEQYF
TRBV5-1	TRBD2	TRBJ2-1	TGCGCCAGCGCCCTCCGCCCGGGACTAGCGGGCCCTGAGCAGTTCTTC	CASALRPGLAGPEQFF
TRBV27	TRBD1	TRBJ1-6	TGTGCCAGCAGTCCGCACCGGGACAGGTCGTTCTATAATTCACCCCTCCACTTT	CASSPHRDRSFYNSPLHF
TRBV7-2	-	TRBJ1-2	TGTGCCAGCAGCTTAGTGTCGAGGGGGGGTGGCTACACCTTC	CASSLVSRGGGYTF
TRBV15	-	TRBJ1-5	TGTGCCACCAGCAGAGGGGAGGGCCAGCCCCAGCATTTT	CATSRGEGQPQHF
TRBV28	-	TRBJ2-1	TGTGCCAGCAATTTGAGGTACAATGAGCAGTTCTTC	CASNLRYNEQFF
TRBV7-8	TRBD2	TRBJ2-7	TGTGCCAGCAGCCTCGGGACTAGCGGTACCTACGAGCAGTACTTC	CASSLGTSGTYEQYF
TRBV4-1	-	TRBJ1-6	TGCGCCAGCAGCCAAGGTGGGCACTATAATTCACCCCTCCACTTT	CASSQGGHYNSPLHF
TRBV5-1	-	TRBJ1-3	TGCGCCAGCAGGGGAAGGGAGTTTCCCCCTGGAAACACCATATATTTT	CASRGREFPPGNTIYF
TRBV7-9	TRBD2	TRBJ2-3	TGTGCCAGCAGCGGGGGAGGGTTTCTTTCAGATACGCAGTATTTT	CASSGGGFLSDTQYF
TRBV5-1	-	TRBJ2-1	TGCGCCAGCAGCCCGCCCTTTGGGGCCTTAAATGAGCAGTTCTTC	CASSPPFGALNEQFF
TRBV2	-	TRBJ1-5	TGTGCCAGCGCCAGGTCCCCACCGAGCAATCAGCCCCAGCATTTT	CASARSPPSNQPQHF
TRBV19	-	TRBJ1-2	TGTGCCAGTAGTCCCGAAAGTGCCGCGGCGCTTTATGGCTACACCTTC	CASSPESAAALYGYTF
TRBV5-6	-	TRBJ1-2	TGTGCCAGCAGCTTGACATCGGGGTATGGCTACACCTTC	CASSLTSGYGYTF
TRBV19	-	TRBJ1-4	TGTGCCAGTAGTCCATTTTGGGGCAGGGACTATCCGGCAACTAATGAAAAACTGTTTTTT	CASSPFWGRDYPATNEKLFF
TRBV7-2	-	TRBJ1-5	TGTGCCAGCAGCGAAACAGGCTTCAATCAGCCCCAGCATTTT	CASSETGFNQPQHF
TRBV5-4	-	TRBJ2-7	TGTGCCAGCAGCTTGGGGGTGGACAACTACGAGCAGTACTTC	CASSLGVDNYEQYF
TRBV7-9	-	TRBJ1-5	TGTGCCAGCAGTCACCGGAATCAGCCCCAGCATTTT	CASSHRNQPQHF